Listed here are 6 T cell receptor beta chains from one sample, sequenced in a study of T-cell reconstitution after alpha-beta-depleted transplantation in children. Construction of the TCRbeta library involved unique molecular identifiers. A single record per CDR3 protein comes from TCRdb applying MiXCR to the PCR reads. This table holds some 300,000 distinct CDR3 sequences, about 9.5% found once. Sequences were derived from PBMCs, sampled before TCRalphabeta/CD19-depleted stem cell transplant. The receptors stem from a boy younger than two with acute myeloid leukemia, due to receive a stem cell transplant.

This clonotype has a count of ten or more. The CDR3 nucleotides are TGCAGTGCTAGGAAGGACTTCACAGATACGCAGTATTTT. This encodes CSARKDFTDTQYF. J is TRBJ2-3 and V is TRBV20-1; tentatively, D is TRBD2 (5 bases). Trimming stripped 3 bases from V and 2 bases from J, with 9 bases between. CDR1 DFQATT and CDR2 SNEGSKA come from the germline V gene (reference sequence). This CDR3 contains 13 residues.

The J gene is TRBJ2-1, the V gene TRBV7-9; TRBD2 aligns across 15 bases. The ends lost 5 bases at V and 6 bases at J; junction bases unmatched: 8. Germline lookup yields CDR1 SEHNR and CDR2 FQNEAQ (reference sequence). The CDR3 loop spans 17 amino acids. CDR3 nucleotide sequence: TGTGCCAGCAGCCTCCGGACTAGCGGGAGGGCCTTCAATGAGCAGTTCTTC. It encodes CASSLRTSGRAFNEQFF.

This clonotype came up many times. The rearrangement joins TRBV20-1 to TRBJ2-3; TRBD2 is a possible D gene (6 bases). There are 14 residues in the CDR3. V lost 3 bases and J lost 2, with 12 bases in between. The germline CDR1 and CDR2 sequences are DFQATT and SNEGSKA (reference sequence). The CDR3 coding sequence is TGCAGTGCTAGTCGGCGGGGAGACACAGATACGCAGTATTTT. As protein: CSASRRGDTDTQYF.

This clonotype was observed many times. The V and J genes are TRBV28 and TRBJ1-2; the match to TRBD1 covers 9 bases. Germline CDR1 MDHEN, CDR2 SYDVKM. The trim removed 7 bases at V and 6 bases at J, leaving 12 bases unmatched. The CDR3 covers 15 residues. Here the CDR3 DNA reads TGTGCCAGCACGACTTCCGGGACAGGGAGGAATGGCTACACCTTC. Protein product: CASTTSGTGRNGYTF.

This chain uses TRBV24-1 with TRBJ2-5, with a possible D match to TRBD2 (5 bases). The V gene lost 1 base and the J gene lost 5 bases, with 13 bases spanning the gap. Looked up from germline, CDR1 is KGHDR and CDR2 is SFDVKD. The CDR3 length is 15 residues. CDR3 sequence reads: CATSDFSGPGETQYF. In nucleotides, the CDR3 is TGTGCCACCAGTGATTTCTCGGGCCCGGGGGAGACCCAGTACTTC.

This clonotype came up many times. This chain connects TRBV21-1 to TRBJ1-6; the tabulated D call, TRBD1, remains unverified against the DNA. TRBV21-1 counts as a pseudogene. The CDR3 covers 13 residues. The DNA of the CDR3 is TGTGCCAGGGTGGGGGGGGAAAGGTCACCCCTCCACTTT. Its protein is CARVGGERSPLHF.